These T cell receptor beta chains were read from a single sample in a study of response to subunit inactivated influenza vaccine. TCRdb re-called the RT-PCR reads with MiXCR, one entry per CDR3 protein. The repertoire holds about 700,000 distinct CDR3 sequences, with about 15% as singletons. Sequencing was performed on PBMCs from blood, taken about 14 days before vaccination. The receptors were sampled from a man between 45 and 60 years old who received an inactivated influenza vaccine. The CDR3 runs from the conserved cysteine through the conserved F or W. The D gene is left open where the match is weak. Clone size is shown for a subset of rows, as once, few, many or a class of expanded clone.

TRBJ2-3 | . | . | TRBV5-1 | TGCGCCAGCAGCTTGGCCTCAGGCACAGATACGCAGTTTTTT | CASSLASGTDTQFF
TRBJ2-3 | few | TRBD2 | TRBV5-1 | TGCGCCAGCAGCTCCGGGACTAGGGCAGATACGCAGTATTTT | CASSSGTRADTQYF
TRBJ2-5 | . | . | TRBV5-1 | TGCGCCAGCAGCCTAAGCGGGACAACTCAAGAGACCCAGTACTTC | CASSLSGTTQETQYF
TRBJ1-2 | . | . | TRBV9 | TGTGCCAGCAGCGTAGCCCCCGAGACAGATGGCTACACCTTC | CASSVAPETDGYTF
TRBJ2-5 | many | . | TRBV5-1 | TGCGCCAGCAGCTTGCTGGGACTCCAAGAGACCCAGTACTTC | CASSLLGLQETQYF
TRBJ2-7 | many | TRBD2 | TRBV7-2 | TGTGCCAGCAGCCCGGGACTAGCCTCCTACGAGCAGTACTTC | CASSPGLASYEQYF
TRBJ2-1 | . | TRBD2 | TRBV7-3 | TGTGCCAGCAGCTTAACTGGCGGGAGGGCTAATGAGCAGTTCTTC | CASSLTGGRANEQFF
TRBJ1-2 | . | . | TRBV12-3/TRBV12-4 | TGTGCCAGCAGTTTAATCCATCGCAGCCACTATGGCTACACCTTC | CASSLIHRSHYGYTF
TRBJ2-3 | . | TRBD2 | TRBV11-2 | TGTGCCAGCAGCGCCCGACTAGCGGGAGTGTCAGATACGCAGTATTTT | CASSARLAGVSDTQYF
TRBJ2-3 | . | TRBD2 | TRBV11-2 | TGTGCCAGCAGCTTAATAGGGACTAGCCCCATTTCTCGAGATACGCAGTATTTT | CASSLIGTSPISRDTQYF
TRBJ1-1 | few | . | TRBV12-3/TRBV12-4 | TGTGCCAGCAGTTTAGCATTATCCAGGGGAGACACTGAAGCTTTCTTT | CASSLALSRGDTEAFF
TRBJ2-5 | few | TRBD2 | TRBV20-1 | TGCAGTGCTAGGCCACTAGCGGGCCAAGAGACCCAGTACTTC | CSARPLAGQETQYF
TRBJ2-3 | . | . | TRBV5-6 | TGTGCCAGCAGCTACCGACTGGCTAGGACAGATACGCAGTATTTT | CASSYRLARTDTQYF
TRBJ2-1 | . | . | TRBV5-5 | TGTGCCAGCAGCTTGTGGTTAGGACTACCTAGAAATGAGCAGTTCTTC | CASSLWLGLPRNEQFF
TRBJ1-2 | few | . | TRBV7-2 | TGTGCCAGCAGCCCGGCGGGGGCTGGGGGTGGCTACACCTTC | CASSPAGAGGGYTF
TRBJ2-1 | many | . | TRBV5-1 | TGCGCCAGCAGCTTGTCCGCCAACTACAATGAGCAGTTCTTC | CASSLSANYNEQFF
TRBJ1-3 | few | . | TRBV4-2 | TGTGCCAGCAGCCAAGATTCGCAGGTCTCTGGAAACACCATATATTTT | CASSQDSQVSGNTIYF
TRBJ2-1 | many | . | TRBV11-2 | TGTGCCAGCAGCGGGGGCAATGAGCAGTTCTTC | CASSGGNEQFF
TRBJ2-1 | few | . | TRBV15 | TGTGCCACCTCTGGGGGAACGGCCTTCCTTAATGAGCAGTTCTTC | CATSGGTAFLNEQFF
TRBJ2-1 | . | TRBD2 | TRBV7-2 | TGTGCCAGCAGCTCCCGCATAGCGGGCTTTAGTTACAATGAGCAGTTCTTC | CASSSRIAGFSYNEQFF
TRBJ2-5 | few | TRBD2 | TRBV4-2 | TGTGCCAGCAGCCAGGGCGGTCTTAGCGGGAGGGCCGGCGGGGAGACCCAGTACTTC | CASSQGGLSGRAGGETQYF
TRBJ1-2 | . | . | TRBV7-9 | TGTGCCAGCAGCTTAGCGCGATCCCGCTACTATGGCTACACCTTC | CASSLARSRYYGYTF
TRBJ1-1 | . | TRBD1 | TRBV27 | TGTGCCAGCAGTCGTCGCCGGGACAGGGCGTACACTGAAGCTTTCTTT | CASSRRRDRAYTEAFF
TRBJ2-7 | few | TRBD1 | TRBV20-1 | TGCAGTGCTAGAGCGACAGGGTCGGGCTACGAGCAGTACTTC | CSARATGSGYEQYF
TRBJ2-1 | . | TRBD1 | TRBV29-1 | TGCAGCGCCCGTAGTAGGGACAGGGTGGACAATGAGCAGTTCTTC | CSARSRDRVDNEQFF
TRBJ1-5 | . | . | TRBV7-2 | TGTGCCAGCAGCTTAGAGGCGTTGGGGTCAGGGAAGCCCCAGCATTTT | CASSLEALGSGKPQHF
TRBJ2-1 | few | . | TRBV20-1 | TGCAGTGCTAGACTCAATAGGGCCCCCCGAGGAAATGAGCAGTTCTTC | CSARLNRAPRGNEQFF
TRBJ1-1 | . | . | TRBV12-3/TRBV12-4 | TGTGCCAGCAGTCGAACAGGGCTGGGCACTGAAGCTTTCTTT | CASSRTGLGTEAFF